The clone carrying this T cell receptor (beta chain) was detected once. The data originate from a study of T cell changes during pregnancy in multiple sclerosis. Here immunoSEQ multiplex PCR was the method, and the copy in TCRdb shows in-frame clones only, minus some. The data contain 95,000 to 150,000 clones, over 85% of them seen just once; the ten biggest clones take up 6% to 7%. The CDR3 sequence is 13 residues long. CDR1 MGHRA and CDR2 YSYEKL come from the germline V gene. V was clipped by 1 base and J by 6 bases, with 7 bases between them. Sequencing was performed on peripheral blood, taken before pregnancy. This sequence originates from a female donor with multiple sclerosis, enrolled in a pregnancy study. This chain connects TRBV4-1 to TRBJ2-1, with D unclear. This chain's CDR3 is CASSQGQFNEQFF. The DNA of the CDR3 is TGCGCCAGCAGCCAAGGTCAGTTCAATGAGCAGTTCTTC.